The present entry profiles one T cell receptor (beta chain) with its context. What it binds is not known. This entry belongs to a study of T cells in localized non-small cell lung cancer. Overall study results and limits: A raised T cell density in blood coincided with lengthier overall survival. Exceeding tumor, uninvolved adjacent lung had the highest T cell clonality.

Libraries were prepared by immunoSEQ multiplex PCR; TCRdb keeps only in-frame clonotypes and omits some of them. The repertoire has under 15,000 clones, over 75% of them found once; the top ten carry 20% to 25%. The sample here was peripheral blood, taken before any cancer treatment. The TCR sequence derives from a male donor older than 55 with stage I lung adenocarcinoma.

CDR3 sequence (DNA): TGCAGCGTTCAAAGGGACTACCAGGAAAAACTGTTTTTT. Its translation: CSVQRDYQEKLFF. The rearrangement joins TRBV29-1 to TRBJ1-4; D may be TRBD1 (5 bases). Looked up from germline, CDR1 is SQVTM and CDR2 is ANQGSEA. V was cut by 5 bases and J by 8 bases, with 15 bases left in between. This CDR3 spans 13 amino acids.